This T cell receptor beta chain was found in a study of long-term antiretroviral therapy in people with HIV (dated by TCRdb to the early 2020s). Background for the entire study: The earliest samples were collected approximately a decade before the 2015 WHO recommendation for immediate ART, a period when ART was typically delayed until CD4 counts fell. This retrospective serial study examined whether starting ART and sustained HIV suppression were associated with changes in the composition and diversity of the TRB repertoire in peripheral blood. A total of 192 cryopreserved PBMC samples were contributed to the cohort by 30 adults with confirmed HIV infection, with samples collected serially over a mean of approximately six years (range 1-12). About 35% of the 30 participants with HIV were female. No cross-contamination during QIAcube processing was seen in test extractions of a monoclonal T-cell line run alongside 30 to 35 polyclonal samples. General findings and caveats noted by the study authors: Expanded TRB clones identified before ART initiation dominated the repertoire at all time points, although this dominance fluctuated and declined in many PLHIV after ART. Starting ART was linked to a significant rise in TRB diversity, yet even after long-term ART the diversity remained significantly lower than in transplant donor controls. No data were available on ART adherence, viral resistance or therapy changes, limiting inferences about post-ART repertoire changes. The samples were dated from about 2004 to 2017, and the ART regimens that were used may be less effective than current ART regimens. Because cell numbers in pre-ART samples were limited, unsorted PBMC were profiled instead of sorted CD4+ and CD8+ T cells. Narrower CDR3 length ranges were observed in HIV repertoires than in controls, and an antigen-experienced repertoire with only a slight naive shift after ART was suggested by the network structure. Because PBMC availability was limited, only the TCR beta chain was sequenced, with no alpha chain pairing.

Inclusion was restricted to participants for whom at least one PBMC sample before ART initiation and at least two post-ART samples were available. All participants with HIV were treated in the United States of America. Before DNA extraction, cryopreserved samples of 1-10 million PBMC were thawed and then washed. At the time of the earliest PBMC sample, participants with HIV were aged between roughly 23 and 60 years. PBMC samples were contributed by each participant from 1-4 timepoints before ART initiation and 2-8 timepoints after ART initiation, with a median of 7 samples. Serial HIV viral load, CD4+ T-cell count, ART history and demographic data were obtained for every participant. Genomic DNA was extracted from unsorted PBMC with a Qiagen kit on a QIAcube, processed in batches of 12 samples. About this clone itself: The antigen it recognizes is unknown. Base qualities are not recorded, but no much larger clone differs from it by a single base.

Sequencing of the TRB variable region was done with the immunoSEQ hsTCRB v3.0 assay at survey level resolution. The targeted TRB sequencing depth was roughly 40,000-55,000 T-cell genomes per sample. An Illumina MiSeq with a v3 150-cycle kit was used to sequence the pooled TRB libraries. The published analysis was carried out like this. Repertoire analysis was run in R within a reproducible Nextflow workflow that covered QC, data transformation and analysis. LymphoSeq2, an R package for exploring AIRR-Seq data, was used to implement custom analyses. A few samples that yielded fewer than 5000 total TRB sequences were excluded, so that approximately 170 HIV repertoires were analyzed. Among the 188 retained HIV repertoires, 59 were collected before ART initiation and approximately 130 were collected after ART initiation. Each repertoire was downsampled to 5000 TRB nucleotide sequences, and summary statistics were averaged across 100 downsampling iterations. Only TRB sequences with CDR3 regions of at least seven amino acids were retained for analysis. Two measures captured diversity: a Shannon entropy-derived clonality score and the Gini coefficient. Repertoire networks linked the top 5000 CDR3 amino acid sequences whenever two sequences differed by an edit distance of one. GLIPH2 predicted antigen specificity groups and MHC restriction for TRB CDR3 amino acid sequences. To flag known CMV, EBV, HIV or tissue antigen associations, CDR3 amino acid sequences were matched against VDJdb and McPAS-TCR. Pre-ART, post-ART and control groups were compared with Wilcoxon signed-rank tests and Holm-Bonferroni correction. The table was pulled from immuneACCESS by TCRdb, which kept in-frame rearrangements only. Such tables lose some clones; where checked, under half of the loss comes from unresolved V genes, and the rest has no known cause. The DNA was the basis for D and trimming; V, J and clone size are from that table. The sample table holds 21,000 or so clones, of which 82% were seen once. The ten largest clones take up 8.1% of the sample.

The germline V end is reduced by 1 base and the J end by 2 bases; junction bases left unmatched: 5. In the germline V gene, CDR1 corresponds to KGHSH and CDR2 to LQKENI. The CDR3 runs 16 amino acids, cysteine and phenylalanine included. CDR3 DNA is the only sequence kept; it has 48 bases, read in frame from the first base. This TCR came from a man between 50 and 59 years old with HIV. The sample in question was unsorted PBMCs, obtained at the start of antiretroviral therapy. This chain is built from TRBV18 and TRBJ2-5; 9 bases in between match TRBD1. Read as DNA, the sequence is TGTGCCAGCTCACCACTAAGACAGGGGGGACAAGAGACCCAGTACTTC. Its protein product is CASSPLRQGGQETQYF.